Below, 12 T cell receptor beta chains from the same sample are listed, as sequenced in a study of blood T cell repertoires in COVID-19. Measured with immunoSEQ multiplex PCR; TCRdb has only the in-frame clones, and not every one. The repertoire consists of 350,000 to 400,000 clones, with 80% to 95% occurring once and the leading ten covering more than 0.85%. Sequencing was done on a sample of PBMCs or T cells enriched from blood (not recorded which). All receptors come from a woman in her 40s who had been exposed to COVID-19.

V gene TRBV3-1 (or the pseudogene TRBV3-2) combines with J gene TRBJ1-1; perhaps TRBD1 as D (5 bases). Germline loops: CDR1 LGHDT, CDR2 YNNKEL (reference sequence). The CDR3 covers 13 residues. Trimming pared 6 bases from V and 2 bases from J, leaving 10 bases between. CDR3 protein: CASRVQGNTEAFF. CDR3 DNA: TGTGCCAGCAGGGTCCAGGGAAACACTGAAGCTTTCTTT.

The chain couples TRBV7-9 to TRBJ1-2; possibly TRBD1 for D (6 bases). V lost 2 bases to trimming and J lost 7 bases, with 14 bases between them. Germline lookup yields CDR1 SEHNR and CDR2 FQNEAQ (reference sequence). The length of the CDR3 is 14 residues. The CDR3: CASSLRGARGGYTF. The CDR3 nucleotides are TGTGCCAGCAGCTTACGGGGGGCTCGGGGTGGCTACACCTTC.

This CDR3 is CASSILSTVPEAFF. DNA for the CDR3: TGTGCCAGTAGTATACTATCGACAGTTCCTGAAGCTTTCTTT. This chain uses TRBV19 with TRBJ1-1; tentatively, D is TRBD1 (5 bases). The CDR3 consists of 14 residues. Germline CDR1 reads LNHDA; CDR2 reads SQIVND (reference sequence). V was clipped by 2 bases and J by 6 bases, with 13 bases between them.

There are a few counts of this clone. V gene TRBV28 combines with J gene TRBJ1-5; 7 nucleotides agree with TRBD1. Germline CDR1 is MDHEN and CDR2 is SYDVKM. V lost 6 bases and J lost 6; bases outside the gene matches: 5. This CDR3 region has 13 residues. The CDR3 nucleotides are TGTGCCAGCAGACCGACAGGGCCTCAGCCCCAGCATTTT. Translation: CASRPTGPQPQHF. The full variable domain, rest sourced from reference TRBV28 and TRBJ1-5, is DVKVTQSSRYLVKRTGEKVFLECVQDMDHENMFWYRQDPGLGLRLIYFSYDVKMKEKGDIPEGYSVSREKKERFSLILESASTNQTSMYLCASRPTGPQPQHFGDGTRLSIL.

This clone was observed a single time. The chain employs TRBV5-5 and TRBJ1-1; no reliable D call. The CDR3 extends over 16 amino acids. Germline V CDR1 and CDR2: SGHKS, YYEKEE (reference sequence). V gave up 1 base and J gave up 0 bases, with 13 bases separating them. In DNA form, the CDR3 reads TGTGCCAGCAGCTTGAATGGCAGGACTATGAACACTGAAGCTTTCTTT. Protein product: CASSLNGRTMNTEAFF.

The V and J genes are TRBV11-2 and TRBJ1-2; TRBD1 agrees at 8 bases. The length of the CDR3 is 16 residues. The junction had 12 bases not matched to a gene; V was cut back by 1 base and J by 8 bases. Per germline, CDR1 SGHAT and CDR2 FQNNGV. The CDR3 DNA is TGTGCCAGCAGCTTAGGGTCAGGGGGCAAAATGAAAGGCTACACCTTC. Translation gives CASSLGSGGKMKGYTF.

The chain employs TRBV30 and TRBJ1-1; D ambiguous. V was pared by 3 bases and J by 10 bases, with 15 bases between. The CDR3 totals 12 residues. Germline values: CDR1 GTSNPN, CDR2 SVGIG (reference sequence). The DNA for the CDR3 is TGTGCCTGGAGGATTGAGGGCTCGGGAGCTTTCTTT. Its translation: CAWRIEGSGAFF.

This chain joins TRBV10-3 and TRBJ1-1; TRBD1 agrees at 7 bases. This CDR3 has 15 residues. The germline V gene has CDR1 ENHRY and CDR2 SYGVKD. V lost 6 bases and J lost 8; bases outside the gene matches: 15. The CDR3 bases are TGTGCCATCAGCCCCCAGACAGGGCGAGACCGGGAAGCTTTCTTT. Its translation: CAISPQTGRDREAFF.

The genes are TRBV30 and TRBJ1-1; D remains unclear. Germline CDR1 and CDR2: GTSNPN and SVGIG (reference sequence). Trimming cost V 3 bases and J 1 base, with 6 bases left between them. The CDR3 sequence is 12 residues long. DNA for the CDR3: TGTGCCTGGAGACTTGGGAACACTGAAGCTTTCTTT. This sequence encodes CAWRLGNTEAFF.

The chain employs TRBV19 and TRBJ2-2; a weak D match, TRBD1 (5 bases). Trimming shortened V by 5 bases and J by 7 bases, and 17 bases separated the two germline ends. The CDR3 has 15 residues. Germline values: CDR1 LNHDA, CDR2 SQIVND (reference sequence). The CDR3 loop is CASSPQGSRGGELFF. The CDR3 nucleotides read TGTGCCAGTAGTCCCCAGGGAAGTAGGGGCGGGGAGCTGTTTTTT. Full variable domain (missing parts from reference TRBV19 and TRBJ2-2): DGGITQSPKYLFRKEGQNVTLSCEQNLNHDAMYWYRQDPGQGLRLIYYSQIVNDFQKGDIAEGYSVSREKKESFPLTVTSAQKNPTAFYLCASSPQGSRGGELFFGEGSRLTVL.

This chain joins TRBV7-9 and TRBJ1-4; 7 bases map to TRBD1. The germline CDR1 and CDR2 sequences are SEHNR and FQNEAQ (reference sequence). CDR3 length equals 13 residues. V shed 1 base, J shed 12 bases, and the junction held 5 bases outside the gene matches. The CDR3 region is CASSLVTGTELFF. The DNA of the CDR3 is TGTGCCAGCAGCTTAGTCACCGGGACAGAACTGTTTTTT.

The chain recombines TRBV19 with TRBJ1-6; a weak D match, TRBD1 (5 bases). V was pared by 5 bases and J by 4 bases, with 12 bases between. This CDR3 has 15 residues. Germline lookup yields CDR1 LNHDA and CDR2 SQIVND (reference sequence). The chain's CDR3 is CASSRGEKYNSPLHF. CDR3 sequence (DNA): TGTGCCAGTAGTCGGGGGGAAAAATATAATTCACCCCTCCACTTT.